This TCR beta chain was found in a study of cytomegalovirus exposure and HLA in healthy donors. Primers for the PCR totalled 60 Vbeta and 13 Jbeta. The repertoire was sequenced with immunoSEQ multiplex PCR; TCRdb's copy has only in-frame clones and lacks some. This repertoire shows fewer than 100,000 clones, about two thirds found once; its top ten account for about 1.2%. Notes on this clone: Its target is not known.

Study outcomes and limitations: In a later analysis, across HLA loci, associated TCR counts were highest for DRB1, lowest for HLA-C.

Germline assignment: CDR1 SGHRS and CDR2 YFSETQ. The CDR3 runs to 14 residues. The V end was cut by 0 bases, the J end by 5 bases, with 11 bases between. The sequenced material came from PBMCs. The sequence derives from a female donor in good health and CMV-seronegative. The chain combines TRBV5-1 with TRBJ1-2; tentatively, D is TRBD1 (6 bases). The CDR3 reads CASSLARGGYGYTF. The DNA for the CDR3 is TGCGCCAGCAGCTTGGCCAGGGGTGGATATGGCTACACCTTC.